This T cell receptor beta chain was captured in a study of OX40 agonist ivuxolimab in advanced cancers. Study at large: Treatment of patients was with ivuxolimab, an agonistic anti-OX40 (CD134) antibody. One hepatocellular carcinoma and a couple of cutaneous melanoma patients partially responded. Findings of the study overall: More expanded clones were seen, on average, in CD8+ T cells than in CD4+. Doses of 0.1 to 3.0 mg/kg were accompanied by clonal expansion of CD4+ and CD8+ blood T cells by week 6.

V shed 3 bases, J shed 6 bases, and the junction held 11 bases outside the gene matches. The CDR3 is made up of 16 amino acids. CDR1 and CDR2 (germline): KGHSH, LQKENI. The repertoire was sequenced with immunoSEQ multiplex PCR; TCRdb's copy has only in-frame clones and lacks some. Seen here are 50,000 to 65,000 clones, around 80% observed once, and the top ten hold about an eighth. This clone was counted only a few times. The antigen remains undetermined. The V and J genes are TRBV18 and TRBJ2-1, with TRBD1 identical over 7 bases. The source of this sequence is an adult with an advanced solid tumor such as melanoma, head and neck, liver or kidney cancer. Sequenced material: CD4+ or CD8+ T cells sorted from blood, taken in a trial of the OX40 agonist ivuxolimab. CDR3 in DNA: TGTGCCAGCTCACCCGGACAGGTCTCCCGGAGCAATGAGCAGTTCTTC. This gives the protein CASSPGQVSRSNEQFF.